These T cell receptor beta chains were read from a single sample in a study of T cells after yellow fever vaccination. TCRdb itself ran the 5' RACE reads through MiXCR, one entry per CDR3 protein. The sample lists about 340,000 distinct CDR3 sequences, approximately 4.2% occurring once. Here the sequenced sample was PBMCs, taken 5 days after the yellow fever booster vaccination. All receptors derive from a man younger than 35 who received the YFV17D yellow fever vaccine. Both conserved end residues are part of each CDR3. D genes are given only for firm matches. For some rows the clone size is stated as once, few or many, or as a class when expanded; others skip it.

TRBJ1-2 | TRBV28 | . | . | TGTGCCAGCAGTTCCTTAACGGGGGGGGCGGACTATGGCTACACCTTC | CASSSLTGGADYGYTF
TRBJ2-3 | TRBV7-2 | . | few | TGCTCGGGTAGCGATTCAGTCTTTAGCACAGATACGCAGTATTTT | CSGSDSVFSTDTQYF
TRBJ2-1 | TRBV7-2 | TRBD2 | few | TGTGCCAGCAGCTCGTCACGGGGGGTGGGCCACAATGAGCAGTTCTTC | CASSSSRGVGHNEQFF
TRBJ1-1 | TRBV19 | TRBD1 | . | TGTGCCAGTCAGACAGGGAATATCAGAAACACTGAAGCTTTCTTT | CASQTGNIRNTEAFF
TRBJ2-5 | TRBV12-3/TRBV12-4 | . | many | TGTGCCAGCGGACAGCTCCAAGAGACCCAGTACTTC | CASGQLQETQYF
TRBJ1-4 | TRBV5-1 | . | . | TGCGCCAGCAGCACACAGGGATCCACTAATGAAAAACTGTTTTTT | CASSTQGSTNEKLFF
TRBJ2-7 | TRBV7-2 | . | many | TGTGCCAGCAGCTCCGTCTACGAGCAGTACTTC | CASSSVYEQYF
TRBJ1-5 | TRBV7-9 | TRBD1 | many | TGTGCCAGCAGCGCCTGGGACAGGGGCAGTCAGCCCCAGCATTTT | CASSAWDRGSQPQHF
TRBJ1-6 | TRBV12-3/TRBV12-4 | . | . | TGTGCCAGCAGCCACCCTCTCGGCGGTACGAATTCACCCCTCCACTTT | CASSHPLGGTNSPLHF
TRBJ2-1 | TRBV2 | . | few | TGTGCCAGCAGTGAAGGGGCAGGGGCGAACAATGAGCAGTTCTTC | CASSEGAGANNEQFF
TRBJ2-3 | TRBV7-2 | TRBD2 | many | TGTGCCAGCAGCTTAGTGACTAGCGGGGGAGATACGCAGTATTTT | CASSLVTSGGDTQYF
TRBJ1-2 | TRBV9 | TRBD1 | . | TGTGCCAGCAGGGCCTCGGGACAGTTCTATGGCTACACCTTC | CASRASGQFYGYTF
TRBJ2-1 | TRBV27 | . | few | TGTGCCAGCAGTCCCCGGACTGTTCCCTCCTACAATGAGCAGTTCTTC | CASSPRTVPSYNEQFF
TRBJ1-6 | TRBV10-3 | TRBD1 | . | TGTGCCATCAGGGAGCTTAACGGGACAGGGGGCAATTCACCCCTCCACTTT | CAIRELNGTGGNSPLHF
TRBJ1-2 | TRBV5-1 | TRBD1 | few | TGCGCCAGCAGCTTGGGAGGTGACAGGGATGGCTACACCTTC | CASSLGGDRDGYTF
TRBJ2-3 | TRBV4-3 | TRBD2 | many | TGCGCCAGCAGCCAAGATGGGAGGGCTGATACGCAGTATTTT | CASSQDGRADTQYF
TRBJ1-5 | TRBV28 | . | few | TGTGCCAGCAGTCCCGGGTTTTATCAGCCCCAGCATTTT | CASSPGFYQPQHF
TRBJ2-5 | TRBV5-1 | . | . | TGCGCCAGCAGCTTGGATCTCAGTAAAGAGACCCAGTACTTC | CASSLDLSKETQYF
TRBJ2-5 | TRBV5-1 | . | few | TGCGCCAGCAGCTCCGGACGTGGCGGGGAGACCCAGTACTTC | CASSSGRGGETQYF
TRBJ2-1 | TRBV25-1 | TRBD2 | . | TGTGCCAGCAGTAAAGGGTGGGAGCTAGCGGGGCCCAATGAGCAGTTCTTC | CASSKGWELAGPNEQFF
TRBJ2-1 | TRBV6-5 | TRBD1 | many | TGTGCCAGCAGTTACCGGACAGGGGGGAATGAGCAGTTCTTC | CASSYRTGGNEQFF
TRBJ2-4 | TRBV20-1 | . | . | TGCAGTGCTACCCTTATGACGGACACGTCCCGCGGGGACATTCAGTACTTC | CSATLMTDTSRGDIQYF
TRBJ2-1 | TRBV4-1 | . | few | TGCGCCAGCAGCCAAGATCGAAATGAGCAGTTCTTC | CASSQDRNEQFF
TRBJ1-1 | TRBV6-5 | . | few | TGTGCCAGCAGTCCCTGGGCGGCGGACACTGAAGCTTTCTTT | CASSPWAADTEAFF
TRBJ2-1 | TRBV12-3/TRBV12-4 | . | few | TGTGCCAGCACCGAGACAGATTTAAACAATGAGCAGTTCTTC | CASTETDLNNEQFF
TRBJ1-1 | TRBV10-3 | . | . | TGTGCCATCAAAACCCCGACGAACACTGAAGCTTTCTTT | CAIKTPTNTEAFF
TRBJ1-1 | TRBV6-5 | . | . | TGTGCCAGTGACGTCGGGCAGTCTCAGAGCACTGAAGCTTTCTTT | CASDVGQSQSTEAFF
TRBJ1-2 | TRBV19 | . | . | TGTGCCAGTAGTATGCTGGACACCCGGCTCGGCTACACCTTC | CASSMLDTRLGYTF
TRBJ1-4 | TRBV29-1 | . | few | TGCAGCGTTGAAGTCGGAAGGGGAACTAATGAAAAACTGTTTTTT | CSVEVGRGTNEKLFF
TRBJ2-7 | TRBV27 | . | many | TGTGCCAGCAGTTTATGGGAGAGCTCCTACGAGCAGTACTTC | CASSLWESSYEQYF
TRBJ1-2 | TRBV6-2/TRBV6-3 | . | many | TGTGCCAGCAGCCCCAGAGCGGGGCAGGGCGTTGTCGGCTACACCTTC | CASSPRAGQGVVGYTF
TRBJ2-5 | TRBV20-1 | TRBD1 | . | TGCAGTGCTGGCGGCCTGACAGGGATGGGGGAGACCCAGTACTTC | CSAGGLTGMGETQYF
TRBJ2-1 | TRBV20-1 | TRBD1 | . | TGCAGTGCTACCCCCCCGGCGGGACAGGGTCCCAATGAGCAGTTCTTC | CSATPPAGQGPNEQFF
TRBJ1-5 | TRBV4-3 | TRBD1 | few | TGCGCCAGCAGCCAAGTAAGACAGGGTCCGAATCAGCCCCAGCATTTT | CASSQVRQGPNQPQHF
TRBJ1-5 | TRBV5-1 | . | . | TGCGCCAGCAGCCCCGGGACATTTGATCAGCCCCAGCATTTT | CASSPGTFDQPQHF
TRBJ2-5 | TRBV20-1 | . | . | TGCAGTGCACTAAAGCGGATGGAGACCCAGTACTTC | CSALKRMETQYF
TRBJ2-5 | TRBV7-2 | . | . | TGTGCCAGCAGCTTAGACAGTCGGGAGACCCAGTACTTC | CASSLDSRETQYF